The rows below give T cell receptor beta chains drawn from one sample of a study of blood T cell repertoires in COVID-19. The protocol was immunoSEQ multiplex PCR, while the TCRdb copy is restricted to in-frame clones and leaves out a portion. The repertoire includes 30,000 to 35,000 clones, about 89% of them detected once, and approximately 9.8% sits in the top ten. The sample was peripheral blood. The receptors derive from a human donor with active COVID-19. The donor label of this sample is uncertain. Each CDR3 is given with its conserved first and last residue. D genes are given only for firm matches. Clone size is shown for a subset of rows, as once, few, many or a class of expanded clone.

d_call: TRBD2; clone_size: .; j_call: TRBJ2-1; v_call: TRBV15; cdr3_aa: CATSETSGVYNEQFF; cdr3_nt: TGTGCCACCAGTGAGACTAGCGGGGTTTACAATGAGCAGTTCTTC
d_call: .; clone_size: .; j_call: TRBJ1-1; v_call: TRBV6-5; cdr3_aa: CASSLQGTRAEAFF; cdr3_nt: TGTGCCAGCAGTCTTCAGGGGACGAGGGCTGAAGCTTTCTTT
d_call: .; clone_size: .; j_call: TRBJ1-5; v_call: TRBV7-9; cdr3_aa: CASSATTGRPQHF; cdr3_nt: TGTGCCAGCAGCGCGACGACAGGTCGTCCCCAGCATTTT
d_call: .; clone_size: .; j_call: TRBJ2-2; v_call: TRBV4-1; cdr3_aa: CASSQSGELFF; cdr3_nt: TGCGCCAGCAGCCAGAGCGGGGAGCTGTTTTTT
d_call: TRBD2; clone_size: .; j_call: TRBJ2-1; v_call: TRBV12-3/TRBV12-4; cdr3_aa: CASSLRLADEQFF; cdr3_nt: TGTGCCAGCAGTTTGAGACTAGCCGACGAGCAGTTCTTC
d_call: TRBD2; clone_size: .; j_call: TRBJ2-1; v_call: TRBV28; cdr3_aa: CASSFSLTSGSFNEQFF; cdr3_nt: TGTGCCAGCAGTTTTTCTTTAACTAGCGGGAGTTTCAATGAGCAGTTCTTC
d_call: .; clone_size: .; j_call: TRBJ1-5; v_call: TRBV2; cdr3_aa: CASRPDRNSNQPQHF; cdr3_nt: TGTGCCAGCAGACCCGACAGGAATAGCAATCAGCCCCAGCATTTT
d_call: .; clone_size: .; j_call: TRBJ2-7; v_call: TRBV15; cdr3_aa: CATSREVGQAYEQYF; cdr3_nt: TGTGCCACCAGCAGAGAGGTGGGACAAGCCTACGAGCAGTACTTC
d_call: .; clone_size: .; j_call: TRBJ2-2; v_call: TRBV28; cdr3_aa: CASSPFPSSDGTGELFF; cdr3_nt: TGTGCCAGCAGCCCATTCCCAAGCTCCGATGGCACCGGGGAGCTGTTTTTT
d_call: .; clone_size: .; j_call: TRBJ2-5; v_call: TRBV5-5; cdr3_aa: CASSLGANQETQYF; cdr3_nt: TGTGCCAGCAGCTTGGGGGCAAACCAAGAGACCCAGTACTTC
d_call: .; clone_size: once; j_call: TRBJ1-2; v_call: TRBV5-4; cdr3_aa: CASSPDTNYGYTF; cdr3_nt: TGTGCCAGCAGCCCGGACACTAACTATGGCTACACCTTC
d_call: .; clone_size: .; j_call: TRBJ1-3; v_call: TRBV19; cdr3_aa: CASSIGEGQVGNTIYF; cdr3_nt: TGTGCCAGTAGTATCGGGGAGGGGCAAGTTGGAAACACCATATATTTT
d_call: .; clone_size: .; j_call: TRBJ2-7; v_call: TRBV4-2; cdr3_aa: CASSPQIIAYEQYF; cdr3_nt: TGTGCCAGCAGTCCACAAATAATCGCCTACGAGCAGTACTTC
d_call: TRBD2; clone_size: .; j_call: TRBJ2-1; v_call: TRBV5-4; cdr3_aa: CASSQLAGSSYNEQFF; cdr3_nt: TGTGCCAGCAGCCAACTAGCGGGCAGCTCCTACAATGAGCAGTTCTTC
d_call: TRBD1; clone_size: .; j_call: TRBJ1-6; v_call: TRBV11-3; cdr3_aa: CASSLDRGTGNSPLHF; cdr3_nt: TGTGCCAGCAGCTTAGATCGGGGGACAGGAAATTCACCCCTCCACTTT
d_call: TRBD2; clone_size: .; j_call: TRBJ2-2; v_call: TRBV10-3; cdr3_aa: CAISGTSSNTGELFF; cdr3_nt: TGTGCCATCAGTGGGACTAGCTCGAACACCGGGGAGCTGTTTTTT
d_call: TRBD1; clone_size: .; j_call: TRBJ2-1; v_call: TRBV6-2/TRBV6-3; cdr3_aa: CASSYSEHLGVTGVSDEQFF; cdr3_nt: TGTGCCAGCAGTTACTCGGAACACCTGGGCGTTACAGGGGTATCCGATGAGCAGTTCTTC
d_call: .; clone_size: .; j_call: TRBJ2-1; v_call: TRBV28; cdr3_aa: CASSLAVDGWTFGNEQFF; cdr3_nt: TGTGCCAGCAGTTTAGCCGTTGATGGTTGGACTTTCGGCAATGAGCAGTTCTTC
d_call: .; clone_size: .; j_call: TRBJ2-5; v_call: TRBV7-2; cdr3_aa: CASSLVGGETQYF; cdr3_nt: TGTGCCAGCAGCTTAGTAGGGGGAGAGACCCAGTACTTC
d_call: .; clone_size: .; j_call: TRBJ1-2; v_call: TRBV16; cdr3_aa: CASSQNRQGLDGYTF; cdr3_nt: TGTGCCAGCAGCCAAAACAGGCAGGGGTTGGATGGCTACACCTTC
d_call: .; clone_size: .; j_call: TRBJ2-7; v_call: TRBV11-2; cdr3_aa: CASSNQGYEQYF; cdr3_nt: TGTGCCAGCAGCAACCAGGGGTACGAGCAGTACTTC
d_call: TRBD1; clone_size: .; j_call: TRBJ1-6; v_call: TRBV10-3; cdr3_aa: CAIRGQENSPLHF; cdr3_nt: TGTGCCATCAGAGGACAGGAAAATTCACCCCTCCACTTT
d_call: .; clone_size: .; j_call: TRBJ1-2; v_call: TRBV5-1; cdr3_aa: CASSLETGSRVGYGYTF; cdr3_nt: TGCGCCAGCAGCTTGGAGACAGGCTCCCGGGTTGGCTATGGCTACACCTTC
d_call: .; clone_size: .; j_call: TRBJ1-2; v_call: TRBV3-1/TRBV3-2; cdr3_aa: CASSQPDSNYGYTF; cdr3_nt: TGTGCCAGCAGCCAGCCCGACAGTAACTATGGCTACACCTTC
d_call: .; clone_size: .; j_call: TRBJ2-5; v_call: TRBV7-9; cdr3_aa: CASSSRQQETQYF; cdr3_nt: TGTGCCAGCAGCTCCAGACAGCAAGAGACCCAGTACTTC
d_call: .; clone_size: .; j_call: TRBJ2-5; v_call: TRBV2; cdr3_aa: CASNQGDQETQYF; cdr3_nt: TGTGCCAGCAATCAGGGCGACCAAGAGACCCAGTACTTC
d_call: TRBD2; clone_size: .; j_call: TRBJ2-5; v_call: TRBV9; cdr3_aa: CASSVGGTSGRARETQYF; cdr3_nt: TGTGCCAGCAGCGTAGGAGGGACTAGCGGGAGGGCGCGAGAGACCCAGTACTTC
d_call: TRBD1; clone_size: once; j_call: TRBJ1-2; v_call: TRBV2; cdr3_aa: CASSEDRDPNYGYTF; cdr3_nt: TGTGCCAGCAGTGAGGACAGGGATCCCAACTATGGCTACACCTTC
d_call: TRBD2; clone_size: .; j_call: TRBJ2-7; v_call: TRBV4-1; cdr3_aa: CASSQEAAGDSYEQYF; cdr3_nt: TGCGCCAGCAGCCAAGAGGCGGCGGGGGATAGCTACGAGCAGTACTTC
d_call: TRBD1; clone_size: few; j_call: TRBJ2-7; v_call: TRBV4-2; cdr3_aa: CASGRTGGEYEQYF; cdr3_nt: TGTGCCAGCGGCCGGACAGGCGGCGAGTACGAGCAGTACTTC
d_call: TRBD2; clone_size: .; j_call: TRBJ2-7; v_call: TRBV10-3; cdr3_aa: CAISDTERGRTYEQYF; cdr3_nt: TGTGCCATCAGCGATACGGAGCGGGGCAGAACCTACGAGCAGTACTTC
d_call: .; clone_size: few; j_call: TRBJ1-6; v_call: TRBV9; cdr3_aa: CASSSTRVYNSPLHF; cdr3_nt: TGTGCCAGCAGCTCCACGAGGGTGTATAATTCACCCCTCCACTTT
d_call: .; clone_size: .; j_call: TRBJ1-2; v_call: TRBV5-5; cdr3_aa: CASSYEQGANYGYTF; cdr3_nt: TGTGCCAGCAGCTATGAACAGGGAGCTAACTATGGCTACACCTTC
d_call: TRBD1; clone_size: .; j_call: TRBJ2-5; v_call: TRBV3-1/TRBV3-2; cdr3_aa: CASSRTGWFQETQYF; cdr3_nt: TGTGCCAGCAGCCGGACAGGGTGGTTCCAAGAGACCCAGTACTTC
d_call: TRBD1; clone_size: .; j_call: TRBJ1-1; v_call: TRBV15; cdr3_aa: CATSRTGRTKAFF; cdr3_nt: TGTGCCACCAGCAGGACAGGGCGGACCAAAGCTTTCTTT
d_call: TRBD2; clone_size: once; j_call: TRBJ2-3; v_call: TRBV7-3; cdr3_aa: CASSLSSGSRNTQYF; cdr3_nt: TGTGCCAGCAGCCTTTCTAGCGGGAGTCGAAATACGCAGTATTTT
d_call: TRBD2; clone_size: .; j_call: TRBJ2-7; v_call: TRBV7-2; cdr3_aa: CASSWLREVCEQYF; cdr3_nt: TGTGCCAGCAGCTGGCTTCGGGAGGTTTGCGAGCAGTACTTC
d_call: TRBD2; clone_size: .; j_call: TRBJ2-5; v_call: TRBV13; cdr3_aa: CASSLRMAGGPGETQYF; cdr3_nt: TGTGCCAGCAGCTTAAGGATGGCGGGGGGGCCGGGAGAGACCCAGTACTTC
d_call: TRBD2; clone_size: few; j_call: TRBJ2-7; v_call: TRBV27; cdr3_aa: CASSLRSGSDEQYF; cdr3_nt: TGTGCCAGCAGTTTAAGGAGCGGGAGTGACGAGCAGTACTTC
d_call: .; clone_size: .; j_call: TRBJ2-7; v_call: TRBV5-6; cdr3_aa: CASRRDPATYYEQYF; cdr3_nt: TGTGCCAGCAGGCGTGATCCAGCGACCTACTACGAGCAGTACTTC
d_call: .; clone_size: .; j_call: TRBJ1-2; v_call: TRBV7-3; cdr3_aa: CASSLNSLDGYTF; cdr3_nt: TGTGCCAGCAGCTTAAACAGTCTGGATGGCTACACCTTC
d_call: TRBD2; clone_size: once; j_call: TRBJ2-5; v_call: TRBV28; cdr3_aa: CASSLPGGEGETQYF; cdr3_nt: TGTGCCAGCAGTTTACCCGGAGGGGAGGGAGAGACCCAGTACTTC
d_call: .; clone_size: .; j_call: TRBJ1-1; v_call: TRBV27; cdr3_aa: CASSLRPGAEAFF; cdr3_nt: TGTGCCAGCAGTTTACGTCCCGGGGCTGAAGCTTTCTTT
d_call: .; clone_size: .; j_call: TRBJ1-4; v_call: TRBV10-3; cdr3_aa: CAISESRGGNEKLFF; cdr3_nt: TGTGCCATCAGTGAGTCGAGAGGGGGTAATGAAAAACTGTTTTTT
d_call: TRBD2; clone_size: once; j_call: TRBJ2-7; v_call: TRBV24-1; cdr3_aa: CATSPPGLAGGPDEQYF; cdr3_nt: TGTGCCACCAGTCCCCCGGGACTAGCGGGGGGGCCGGACGAGCAGTACTTC
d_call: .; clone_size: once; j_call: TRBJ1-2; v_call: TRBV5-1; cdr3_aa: CASSPDIIYGYTF; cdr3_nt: TGCGCCAGCAGCCCGGACATAATCTATGGCTACACCTTC
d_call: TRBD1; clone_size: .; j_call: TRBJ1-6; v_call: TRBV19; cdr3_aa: CASRGQGDSYNSPLHF; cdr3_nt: TGTGCCAGCCGGGGACAGGGTGACTCCTATAATTCACCCCTCCACTTT
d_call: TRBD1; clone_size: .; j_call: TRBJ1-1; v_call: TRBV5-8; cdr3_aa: CASSLRDRNTEAFF; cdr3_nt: TGTGCCAGCAGCTTGAGGGACAGGAACACTGAAGCTTTCTTT
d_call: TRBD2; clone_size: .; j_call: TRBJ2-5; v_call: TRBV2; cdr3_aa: CASRAGTSGYQETQYF; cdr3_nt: TGTGCCAGCAGAGCCGGGACTAGCGGATACCAAGAGACCCAGTACTTC
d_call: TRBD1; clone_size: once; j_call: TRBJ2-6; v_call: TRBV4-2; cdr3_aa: CASSQDWTGGPVLTF; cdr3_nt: TGTGCCAGCAGCCAAGATTGGACAGGGGGCCCTGTCCTGACTTTC
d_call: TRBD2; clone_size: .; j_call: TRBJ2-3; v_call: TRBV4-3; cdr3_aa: CASSPTVAGGEADTQYF; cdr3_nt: TGCGCCAGCAGCCCCACGGTAGCGGGGGGAGAGGCAGATACGCAGTATTTT